The entry below gives a single TCR beta chain sequence along with its context. Data came from immunoSEQ multiplex PCR; TCRdb stores just in-frame clones and leaves some out. The repertoire includes 40,000 to 50,000 clones, 86% of them detected once, and about 12% sits in the top ten. Germline V gene sequence: CDR1 SNHLY, CDR2 FYNNEI. There are 14 residues in the CDR3. These data come from a study of OX40 agonist ivuxolimab in advanced cancers. The receptor comes from an adult with an advanced solid tumor such as melanoma, head and neck, liver or kidney cancer. Sequenced material: CD4+ or CD8+ T cells sorted from blood, taken in a trial of the OX40 agonist ivuxolimab. J is TRBJ2-7 and V is TRBV2, with D tentatively TRBD2 (6 bases). The CDR3 loop is CAEKGDLTAYEQYF. CDR3 bases: TGTGCAGAGAAAGGGGACTTGACGGCCTACGAGCAGTACTTC.